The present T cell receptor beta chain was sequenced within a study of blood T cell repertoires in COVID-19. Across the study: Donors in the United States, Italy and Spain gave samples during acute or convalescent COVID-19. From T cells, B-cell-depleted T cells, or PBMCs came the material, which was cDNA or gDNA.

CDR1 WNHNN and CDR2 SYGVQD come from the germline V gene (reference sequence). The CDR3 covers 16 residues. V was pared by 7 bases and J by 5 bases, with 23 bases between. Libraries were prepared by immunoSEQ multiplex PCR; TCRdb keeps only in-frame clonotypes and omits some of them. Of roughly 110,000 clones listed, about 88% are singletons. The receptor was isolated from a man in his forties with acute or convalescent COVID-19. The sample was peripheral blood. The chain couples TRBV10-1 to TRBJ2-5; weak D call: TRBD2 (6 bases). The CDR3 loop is CASTKGRRGGPETQYF. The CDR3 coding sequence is TGCGCCAGCACTAAAGGGAGAAGGGGAGGTCCGGAGACCCAGTACTTC.